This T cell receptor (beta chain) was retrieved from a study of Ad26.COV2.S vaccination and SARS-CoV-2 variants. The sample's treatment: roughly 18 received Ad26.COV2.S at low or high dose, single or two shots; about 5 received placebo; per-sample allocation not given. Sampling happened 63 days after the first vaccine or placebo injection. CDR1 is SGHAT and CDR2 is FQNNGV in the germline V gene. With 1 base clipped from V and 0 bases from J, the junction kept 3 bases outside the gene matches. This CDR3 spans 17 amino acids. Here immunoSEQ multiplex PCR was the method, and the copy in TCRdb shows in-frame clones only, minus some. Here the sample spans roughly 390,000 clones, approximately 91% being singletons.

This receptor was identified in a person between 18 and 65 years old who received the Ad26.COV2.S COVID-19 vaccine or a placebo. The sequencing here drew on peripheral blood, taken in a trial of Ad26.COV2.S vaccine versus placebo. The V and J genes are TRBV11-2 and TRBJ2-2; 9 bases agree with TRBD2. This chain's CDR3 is CASSLAPSGANTGELFF. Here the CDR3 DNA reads TGTGCCAGCAGCTTAGCCCCTAGCGGGGCGAACACCGGGGAGCTGTTTTTT.